These 25 T cell receptor beta chains were sequenced from one sample in a study of response to subunit inactivated influenza vaccine. TCRdb ran MiXCR on the RT-PCR reads and lists one entry per CDR3 protein. The sample contains under 550,000 distinct CDR3 sequences, around 8% of which appear only once. The sample here was PBMCs from blood, taken less than 25 months after vaccination. The source of these receptors is a man between 50 and 75 years old who received an inactivated influenza vaccine.

This clonotype was seen repeatedly, ten times or more. The junction and the germline gene differ at one end; a read error may be behind it. The gene calls are TRBV11-1 and TRBJ2-7; possibly TRBD1 for D (5 bases). This CDR3 spans 14 amino acids. CDR1 is SGHAT and CDR2 is FQDESV in the germline V gene (reference sequence). The CDR3 region is CASSLGQFSYEQYF. The CDR3 coding sequence is TGCGCCAGCAGCTTGGGGCAGTTCTCCTACGAGCAGTACTTC.

V gene TRBV7-2 combines with J gene TRBJ2-5; D gene uncertain. CDR3 length equals 14 residues. The V gene's germline CDR1 is SGHTA and CDR2 FQGNSA. The germline V and J ends were trimmed by 4 bases and 1 base, with 10 bases remaining between them. As DNA, the CDR3 is TGTGCCAGCAGCTCCCGAAGAAGCCAAGAGACCCAGTACTTC. Its protein is CASSSRRSQETQYF.

This clonotype showed up many times. The CDR3 nucleotides read TGTGCCAGCAGTGGGTCTAGCGGCCGGAATGAGCAGTTCTTC. The encoded protein is CASSGSSGRNEQFF. The rearrangement uses TRBV12-3 or TRBV12-4 and TRBJ2-1, with 7 bases aligning to TRBD2. V dropped 5 bases and J dropped 7; count of bases not matched to a gene: 8. The CDR3 totals 14 residues.

This clonotype was counted at least ten times. The chain combines TRBV3-1 with TRBJ2-1, with 8 bases identical to TRBD2. Germline V CDR1 and CDR2: LGHDT, YNNKEL (reference sequence). V lost 2 bases to trimming and J lost 7 bases; unmatched junction nucleotides: 10. The length of the CDR3 is 16 residues. CDR3 sequence reads: CASSQLALAGRNEQFF. DNA for the CDR3: TGTGCCAGCAGCCAACTGGCCTTAGCGGGGAGGAATGAGCAGTTCTTC.

V usage is TRBV5-1 and J usage is TRBJ1-2; no definite D call. CDR3 length: 13 residues. Germline-derived CDR1 and CDR2 are SGHRS and YFSETQ. V was trimmed by 1 base and J by 8 bases, leaving 12 bases between them. CDR3 region: CASSLLQPRGYTF. As DNA, the CDR3 is TGCGCCAGCAGCTTGCTACAGCCCCGCGGCTACACCTTC.

This clonotype occurred many times. This chain joins TRBV7-6 and TRBJ2-3, with D tentatively TRBD2 (6 bases). The V and J ends lost 1 base and 0 bases respectively, with 17 bases between them. CDR3 length: 18 residues. CDR1 SGHVS and CDR2 FNYEAQ come from the germline V gene. CDR3 amino acids: CASSLGSGGKSSTDTQYF. Written as DNA, the CDR3 is TGTGCCAGCAGCTTAGGGTCTGGCGGGAAATCTAGCACAGATACGCAGTATTTT.

J is TRBJ2-3 and V is TRBV5-1; the D gene is possibly TRBD2 (7 bases). The germline gives CDR1 SGHRS, CDR2 YFSETQ. The CDR3 is made up of 16 amino acids. V shed 6 bases and J shed 4 bases, with 21 bases lying between them. This CDR3 reads CASTPWRGGVADTQYF. CDR3 coding DNA: TGCGCCAGCACCCCGTGGAGGGGGGGCGTGGCAGATACGCAGTATTTT. Full variable domain (missing parts from reference TRBV5-1 and TRBJ2-3): KAGVTQTPRYLIKTRGQQVTLSCSPISGHRSVSWYQQTPGQGLQFLFEYFSETQRNKGNFPGRFSGRQFSNSRSEMNVSTLELGDSALYLCASTPWRGGVADTQYFGPGTRLTVL.

The CDR3 DNA follows: TGTGCCAGCGTCGGCCCTAGCGGGAGATGGGGGACCGGGGAGCTGTTTTTT. Translation: CASVGPSGRWGTGELFF. The chain links TRBV28 to TRBJ2-2, with TRBD2 matching 10 bases. J lost 5 bases, V lost 8 bases, and 14 bases had no gene match. The CDR3 runs to 17 residues. The germline V gene encodes CDR1 MDHEN and CDR2 SYDVKM.

The chain links TRBV2 to TRBJ2-1; 7 bases are a match to TRBD2. Germline loops: CDR1 SNHLY, CDR2 FYNNEI. V dropped 3 bases and J dropped 0; count of bases not matched to a gene: 2. CDR3 length: 15 amino acids. As DNA, the CDR3 is TGTGCCAGCAGTGATGGCGGGAGCTCCTACAATGAGCAGTTCTTC. It translates to CASSDGGSSYNEQFF. Full variable domain (remainder filled in from reference TRBV2 and TRBJ2-1): EPEVTQTPSHQVTQMGQEVILRCVPISNHLYFYWYRQILGQKVEFLVSFYNNEISEKSEIFDDQFSVERPDGSNFTLKIRSTKLEDSAMYFCASSDGGSSYNEQFFGPGTRLTVL.

In this sample, this clonotype turned up a few times. The chain recombines TRBV5-5 with TRBJ2-3; 9 bases are shared with TRBD1. CDR1 SGHKS and CDR2 YYEKEE come from the germline V gene (reference sequence). The V gene end was trimmed by 4 bases and the J gene end by 7 bases; junction bases not matched to a gene: 7. CDR3 length: 14 residues. The DNA of the CDR3 is TGTGCCAGCAGCACACCCGGGACAGGGTATACGCAGTATTTT. Translation: CASSTPGTGYTQYF.

This chain connects TRBV28 to TRBJ2-7; TRBD1 matches at 8 bases. This CDR3 comprises 13 residues. Germline V gives CDR1 MDHEN, CDR2 SYDVKM. J gave up 3 bases and V 8 bases, and 6 bases lay outside the gene matches. For the CDR3, the DNA is TGTGCCAGCGATGAGGGACAGGTCTACGAGCAGTACTTC. It yields the protein CASDEGQVYEQYF.

The chain has TRBV5-1 and TRBJ1-1; TRBD1 matches 7 bases. Per the germline V gene, CDR1 is SGHRS and CDR2 is YFSETQ. Losses at the gene ends were 1 base for V and 0 bases for J; bases not matched to a gene: 6. This CDR3 has 16 residues. Here the CDR3 DNA reads TGCGCCAGCAGCTTGTCGGCAGGGGGTTTGAACACTGAAGCTTTCTTT. Protein product: CASSLSAGGLNTEAFF.

This chain joins TRBV6-6 and TRBJ2-1; D not resolved. Trimming pared 2 bases from V and 5 bases from J, leaving 7 bases between. Germline CDR1 is MNHNY and CDR2 is SVGAGI (reference sequence). This CDR3 region has 13 residues. The CDR3: CASSYVIHNEQFF. CDR3 in DNA: TGTGCCAGCAGTTACGTGATTCACAATGAGCAGTTCTTC.

This clonotype was seen many times. This chain connects TRBV20-1 to TRBJ2-1; 9 bases match TRBD2. This CDR3 contains 16 residues. V trimming: 4 bases; J trimming: 7 bases; junction bases outside the gene matches: 14. The germline CDR1 and CDR2 sequences are DFQATT and SNEGSKA (reference sequence). This CDR3 reads CSANPPAGGYRNEQFF. The CDR3 coding sequence is TGCAGTGCTAATCCCCCCGCGGGAGGGTACAGGAATGAGCAGTTCTTC.

This clonotype appeared a few times. The rearrangement joins TRBV7-6 to TRBJ2-5, with D perhaps matching TRBD2 (7 bases). Germline CDR1 SGHVS, CDR2 FNYEAQ. Trimming took off 5 bases at V and 5 bases at J, with 21 bases between the two ends. CDR3 length: 16 residues. The CDR3 nucleotides read TGTGCCAGCAGCCCCATGACAGGCGGGAGATTTGAGACCCAGTACTTC. This codes for CASSPMTGGRFETQYF.

The chain carries TRBV20-1 and TRBJ2-5; 8 bases are a match to TRBD2. Unmatched junction bases numbered 10, after V lost 5 bases and J lost 2 bases. The germline CDR1 and CDR2 sequences are DFQATT and SNEGSKA (reference sequence). The CDR3 covers 15 residues. The CDR3: CSAPKGSGVQETQYF. The CDR3 DNA is TGCAGTGCTCCGAAGGGTAGCGGGGTTCAAGAGACCCAGTACTTC.

This clonotype was observed a few times. This chain links TRBV4-3 with TRBJ2-7; D gene unclear. There are 16 residues in the CDR3. Trimming cost V 8 bases and J 4 bases, with 24 bases left between them. Germline V CDR1 and CDR2: LGHNA, YSLEER. The DNA for the CDR3 is TGCGCCAGCGCATACACGAGGAGTGGTGAAGGGTACGAGCAGTACTTC. Its protein is CASAYTRSGEGYEQYF.

On this clonotype itself: This sequence may be a read error, since a much larger clone differs from it by one base. The CDR3 loop is CASRGAGATYEQYF. The CDR3 nucleotides read TGTGCCAGCAGAGGGGCAGGAGCAACCTACGAGCAGTACTTC. The V call is TRBV6-1, the J call TRBJ2-7, with D possibly matching TRBD1 (5 bases). The CDR3 length is 14 residues. Germline V gives CDR1 MNHNS, CDR2 SASEGT. Trimming removed 6 bases at V and 2 bases at J, with 14 bases between.

Many counts were recorded for this clonotype. V usage is TRBV20-1 and J usage is TRBJ1-5; D call uncertain. The CDR3 sequence is 13 residues long. Germline-derived CDR1 and CDR2 are DFQATT and SNEGSKA (reference sequence). V gave up 3 bases and J gave up 0 bases, with 6 bases separating them. CDR3 loop: CSASLNSNQPQHF. As DNA, the CDR3 is TGCAGTGCTAGCCTTAATAGCAATCAGCCCCAGCATTTT.

This clonotype was seen repeatedly, ten times or more. The rearrangement uses TRBV6-5 and TRBJ1-5; D uncertain. The CDR3 has 13 residues. With 2 bases removed from V and 4 bases from J, the gap between germline ends came to 6 bases. Germline assignment: CDR1 MNHEY and CDR2 SVGAGI. The CDR3: CASSYVPNQPQHF. The DNA of the CDR3 is TGTGCCAGCAGTTACGTCCCAAATCAGCCCCAGCATTTT.

A few counts support this clonotype. The chain employs TRBV6-5 and TRBJ1-4; D not certain. CDR1 is MNHEY and CDR2 is SVGAGI in the germline V gene. Trimming shortened V by 0 bases and J by 7 bases, and 12 bases separated the two germline ends. The CDR3 extends over 15 amino acids. The CDR3 is CASSYSGRAVEKLFF. Written as DNA, the CDR3 is TGTGCCAGCAGTTACTCGGGGAGGGCTGTTGAAAAACTGTTTTTT.

This clonotype was seen at least ten times. The chain recombines TRBV29-1 with TRBJ2-7; D remains ambiguous. Trimming took off 2 bases at V and 5 bases at J, with 13 bases between the two ends. Germline-derived CDR1 and CDR2 are SQVTM and ANQGSEA. The CDR3 sequence is 13 residues long. The CDR3 DNA reads TGCAGCGTTGAAAAAGGAGTTAGCAACGAGCAGTACTTC. This encodes CSVEKGVSNEQYF.

In DNA form, the CDR3 reads TGTGCCAGCAGCGCCAGCTGGGACTGGCAAGAGACCCAGTACTTC. This encodes CASSASWDWQETQYF. This rearrangement joins TRBV9 to TRBJ2-5; D perhaps matches TRBD2 (6 bases). From germline, CDR1 is SGDLS and CDR2 YYNGEE. CDR3 length: 15 amino acids. V was clipped by 3 bases and J by 2 bases, with 14 bases between them.

This chain joins TRBV12-3 or TRBV12-4 and TRBJ1-6; D is unresolved. Between the trimmed V and J ends, which lost 3 bases and 6 bases, there was a span of 24 bases. CDR3 length: 19 amino acids. Here the CDR3 DNA reads TGTGCCAGCAGTTTGGCCTCAGGCAGCTCCCTCGGCACTAATTCACCCCTCCACTTT. Translation: CASSLASGSSLGTNSPLHF.

This clonotype has at least ten counts. The V call is TRBV4-2, the J call TRBJ1-4; possible D gene TRBD1, 6 bases. V was pared by 5 bases and J by 7 bases, with 17 bases between. CDR3 length equals 15 residues. CDR1 LGHNA and CDR2 YNFKEQ come from the germline V gene. CDR3 in DNA: TGTGCCAGCAGCACAACTCGGGGGCGCGGTGAAAAACTGTTTTTT. This gives the protein CASSTTRGRGEKLFF.